This entry concerns a single T cell receptor (beta chain). Its antigen target is currently unknown. Per-nucleotide qualities are absent, and no much larger clonotype sits a single base away. The record originates from a study of blood T cell repertoires in COVID-19 (TCRdb year 2020). For the wider study: Samples covering the acute and convalescent phases of COVID-19 were provided by collaborators in the United States, Italy and Spain. The material from the prospective study consisted of cDNA or gDNA derived from T cells, B-cell-depleted T cells, or PBMCs. Subjects who had been exposed to COVID-19, were actively infected with it, or had recovered from it provided the deeply sampled blood TCRbeta repertoires that made up the dataset. The repertoires were released in a freely available public database meant as a resource for research on the immune response to SARS-CoV-2. The samples were drawn from the first 160 participants of the ongoing ImmuneRACE study and from some 1,300 subjects provided by 6 global collaborators. A de-identified subject ID, COVID-19 status, age in years and sex were almost always included in the sample metadata. HLA class I and class II types, where available, came from metadata supplied by the sample provider rather than from assay-based typing. Results the study describes overall, beyond this receptor: Clinical and demographic metadata were provided uncurated, with the amount varying by source and participant.

Each collaborating institution followed its own protocols to collect whole blood in K2EDTA tubes. For TCRbeta analysis, collaborators shipped samples as frozen whole blood, isolated PBMCs, or DNA extracted from either of those sample types. TCRbeta CDR3 regions were amplified from genomic DNA by means of the immunoSEQ Assay, a bias-controlled multiplex PCR. The study's own analysis went as follows. Within the assay, amplification of reference gene primers was used to estimate how many nucleated cells each sample contained. To quantify the absolute abundance of each unique TCRbeta CDR3 rearrangement, sequence reads were collapsed and filtered. For each sample, productive Simpson clonality was calculated by taking the square root of Simpson's diversity index across productive rearrangements. TCRdb obtained this table from immuneACCESS and retained in-frame rearrangements with V and J assigned. These tables miss some clones; where compared with another copy, unresolved V genes account for less than half of the shortfall, and the remainder is unexplained. V and J calls and clone size come straight from that table; D and trimming were deduced from the DNA. This sample lists approximately 180,000 clones; over 75% were detected once. The ten largest clones capture 9.5% to 13% of the sample.

Germline trimming: 7 bases from V, 10 bases from J; junction bases outside gene matches: 11. The CDR3 has 14 amino acids, counting the end cysteine and phenylalanine. Just the 42-base CDR3 DNA is kept, in frame starting at base 1. CDR1 and CDR2 (LGHNT, FRNRAP) derive from the germline V gene. This receptor was obtained from a human donor with active or convalescent COVID-19. The donor label of this sample is uncertain. The rearranged segments are TRBV12-5 and TRBJ2-1, and TRBD2 aligns with 9 junction nucleotides. The specimen was peripheral blood. The sequenced DNA: TGTGCTAGTGCCCTCCGGGTAGCGGGGGCGGAGCAGTTCTTC. It translates to CASALRVAGAEQFF.